This T cell receptor beta chain came from a study of regulatory T cells in long-lasting Graves disease. Whole-study findings and limits: Favored usage of TRBV28, TRBJ1-2 and TRBJ2-5 was recorded in persistent disease. The number of shared public clonotypes was higher in persistent patients (approximately 2,500) than new patients (just over 950).

Time point reported: newly diagnosed GD, antithyroid drugs for less than 3 months. Making the TCR library involved RNA that had been extracted from PBMCs. The table lists this clonotype with many counts. Its antigen is undetermined. Looked up from germline, CDR1 is MNHEY and CDR2 is SMNVEV (reference sequence). The V gene lost 3 bases and the J gene lost 3 bases, with 12 bases spanning the gap. CDR3 size: 15 residues. Relying on iRepertoire HTBI primers and Arm-PCR of CDR3 regions, the team built TCR beta libraries. From the multiplex PCR reads, TCRdb called clonotypes with MiXCR, one entry per CDR3 protein. The sample holds approximately 350,000 distinct CDR3 sequences, 16% seen once. These same data were also listed under a study on T cells in Graves' hyperthyroidism and ophthalmopathy. That paper states: TCR CDR3 regions were first amplified by RT-PCR with HTBI primers.

The material sequenced was peripheral blood mononuclear cells (PBMCs), taken at new diagnosis, from a patient treated with antithyroid drugs. This TCR derives from a man aged 40-55 years with Graves disease. The rearrangement uses TRBV27 and TRBJ1-5; TRBD1 is a possible D gene (6 bases). The CDR3 loop is CASSFVYRANQPQHF. CDR3 nucleotide sequence: TGTGCCAGCAGTTTCGTCTACAGGGCCAATCAGCCCCAGCATTTT.